This TCR beta chain was recorded in a study of spatial heterogeneity in lung cancer. Turning to the study itself: Alpha-chain detections were consistently fewer than beta-chain detections among the sequences. The library had UMIs, and each TCR and UMI pair averaged more than ten raw reads.

CDR1 and CDR2 (germline): SGHAT, FQDESV (reference sequence). This CDR3 spans 14 amino acids. Trimming removed 4 bases from V and 3 bases from J, with 11 bases in between. This clonotype is labeled medium-sized. The time point: sample taken at primary tumor resection. Material for sequencing was whole RNA from tumor, nontumor lung or frozen PBMC, left unsorted. TCRdb called the 5' RACE reads again in MiXCR, with one record for every CDR3 protein. The sample holds 4,000 to 6,000 distinct CDR3 sequences, about a sixth seen once. The chain is built from TRBV11-1 and TRBJ2-3; D uncertain. The specimen comprised normal lung tissue next to the tumor, sampled at surgery. The clonotype comes from a male donor with early-stage non-small cell lung cancer. The CDR3 DNA sequence: TGTGCCAGCAGCTCGACGGACGGTACAGATACGCAGTATTTT. Its protein is CASSSTDGTDTQYF.